The entry below describes one TCR beta chain. The antigen is unknown. This specimen comes from a study of blood T cells in healthy people across ages. Study-wide context: Capture via template switching afforded approximately one barcoded beta molecule per two T cells. Overall study results and limits: Long-lived donors carried more naive CD4+ cells and greater diversity than aged donors.

Then a second PCR, running about 6 to 12 cycles, was carried out with a sample-barcoded 5' primer and a J-beta primer mix. Any given sample supplied a minimum of 2.5 million CDR3-containing paired-end reads. TCRdb analysed the 5' RACE reads with MiXCR anew, one entry per CDR3 protein. The sample lists 850,000 to 1,000,000 distinct CDR3 sequences, roughly 51% seen once, with over 20% in the top ten. A minimum of 5 micrograms of total RNA was extracted per sample. The sample comprised blood. This TCR was recovered from a woman aged 60-70 years in good health.

The CDR3 sequence is CSAIDLRYSGTGEQFF. In DNA, the CDR3 is TGCAGTGCTATCGATCTCCGTTATAGCGGGACGGGTGAGCAGTTCTTC. The gene calls are TRBV20-1 and TRBJ2-1; 8 positions match TRBD2. Germline CDR1 reads DFQATT; CDR2 reads SNEGSKA (reference sequence). This CDR3 contains 16 residues. The trim removed 4 bases at V and 9 bases at J, leaving 17 bases unmatched.